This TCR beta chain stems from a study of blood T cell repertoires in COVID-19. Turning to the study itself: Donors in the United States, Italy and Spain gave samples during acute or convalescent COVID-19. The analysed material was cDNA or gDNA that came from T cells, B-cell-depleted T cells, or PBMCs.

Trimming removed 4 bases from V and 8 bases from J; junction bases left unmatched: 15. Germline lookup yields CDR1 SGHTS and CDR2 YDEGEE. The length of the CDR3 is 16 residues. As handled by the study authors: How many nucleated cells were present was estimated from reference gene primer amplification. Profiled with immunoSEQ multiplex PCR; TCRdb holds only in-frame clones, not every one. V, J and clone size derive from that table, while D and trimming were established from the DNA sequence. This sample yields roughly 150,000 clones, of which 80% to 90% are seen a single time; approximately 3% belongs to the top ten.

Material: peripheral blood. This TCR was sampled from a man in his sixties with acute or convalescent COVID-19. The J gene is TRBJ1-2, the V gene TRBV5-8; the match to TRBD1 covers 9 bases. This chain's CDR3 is CASSHGTGSPWDGYTF. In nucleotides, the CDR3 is TGTGCCAGCAGCCACGGGACAGGGAGTCCCTGGGACGGCTACACCTTC.